This TCR beta chain derives from a study of T-cell reconstitution after alpha-beta-depleted transplantation in children. This CDR3 region has 12 residues. Trimming left V 8 bases short and J 2 bases short, with 9 bases between. Germline-derived CDR1 and CDR2 are KGHSH and LQKENI. Study findings and constraints: At around two months after transplant, the alpha-beta T cells were reportedly derived from several hundred expanded clones that came from non-depleted graft cells.

It was with unique molecular identifiers that the TCRbeta library was prepared. TCRdb recomputed calls from the PCR reads with MiXCR, one row per CDR3 protein. This table holds thousands of distinct CDR3 sequences, approximately 5% found once. Ten or more counts support this clonotype. Its target is unknown. The sequencing here drew on PBMCs, mostly from graft donor cells, taken 180 days after TCRalphabeta/CD19-depleted stem cell transplant. This sequence originates from a child less than two years old who had a stem cell transplant for acute myeloid leukemia, so the T cells may come from the graft donor. The V call is TRBV18, the J call TRBJ2-5; tentatively, D is TRBD2 (6 bases). The CDR3 protein is CASGTRQETQYF. Here the CDR3 DNA reads TGTGCCAGCGGGACTCGGCAAGAGACCCAGTACTTC.